The entry that follows covers one TCR beta chain sequence. This specimen comes from a study of blood T cell repertoires in COVID-19. Study-wide context: COVID-19 samples from acute and convalescent phases originated in the United States, Italy and Spain. The cDNA or gDNA used as material had been derived from T cells, B-cell-depleted T cells, or PBMCs.

There are 13 residues in the CDR3. CDR1 is SGHAT, CDR2 FQNNGV, per germline. V was trimmed by 3 bases and J by 0 bases, leaving 5 bases between them. Study processing details: By means of reference gene primer amplification, nucleated cell counts were estimated. Profiling relied on immunoSEQ multiplex PCR, and the TCRdb table lists in-frame clones only, not all of them. The V and J calls and the clone size are those of that table, but D and trimming were determined from the DNA. The sample has 97,000 or so clones; more than 75% are singletons. Input material: peripheral blood. The receptor was derived from a man aged 55 to 69 with active or convalescent COVID-19. The chain couples TRBV11-2 to TRBJ1-1; D not certain. The DNA for the CDR3 is TGTGCCAGCAGCTTTTCTCTGAACACTGAAGCTTTCTTT. It translates to CASSFSLNTEAFF.